This T cell receptor (beta chain) came from a study of persistence of HIV-infected CD4 T cells. Study results and limitations: TCRbeta richness was lower in CMV- and Gag-responding cells than in anti-CD3/anti-CD28-responding cells.

On this clone itself: Its antigen is as yet unknown.

Anti-CD3/anti-CD28 beads served as a nonspecific positive control stimulus. Sorting selected CD4+ T cells upregulating both CD40 ligand and CD69. Stimulated PBMCs had first been depleted of CD8+ T cells. The CDR3 has 11 residues. V lost 10 bases and J 8 bases, leaving 14 bases between the germline ends. CDR1 is MNHNY and CDR2 is SVGAGI in the germline V gene (reference sequence). The libraries were made with immunoSEQ version 4 in survey mode. Each sample used up to roughly 1 ug genomic DNA diluted to approximately 9 ng/uL. Clones were read by immunoSEQ multiplex PCR, and TCRdb kept only the in-frame ones, dropping some. Found here are about 43,000 clones, 80% to 90% of them singletons; the top ten hold just over 1%.

The chain employs TRBV6-6 and TRBJ1-2; the D gene is possibly TRBD1 (6 bases). This material consisted of CD4+ T cells sorted from PBMCs after roughly 18-hour stimulation, taken from a patient who received antiretroviral therapy. The source is an adult man with HIV who was CMV-seropositive. The CDR3 coding sequence is TGTGCCACTCAGGGGAATCAAGGCTACACCTTC. Its protein is CATQGNQGYTF.